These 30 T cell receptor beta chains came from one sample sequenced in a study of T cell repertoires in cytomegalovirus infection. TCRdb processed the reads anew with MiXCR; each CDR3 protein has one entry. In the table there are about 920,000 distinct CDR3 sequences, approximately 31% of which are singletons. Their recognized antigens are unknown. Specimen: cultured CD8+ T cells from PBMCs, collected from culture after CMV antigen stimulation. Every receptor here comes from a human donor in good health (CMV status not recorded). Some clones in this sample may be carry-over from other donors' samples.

CDR3 sequence reads: CAISEAPGTEAFF. The CDR3 DNA follows: TGTGCCATCAGTGAGGCCCCGGGCACTGAAGCTTTCTTT. This rearrangement joins TRBV10-3 to TRBJ1-1; no clear D. This CDR3 has 13 amino acids. Trimming shortened V by 2 bases and J by 4 bases, and 8 bases separated the two germline ends. CDR1 and CDR2 from the germline V gene are ENHRY and SYGVKD.

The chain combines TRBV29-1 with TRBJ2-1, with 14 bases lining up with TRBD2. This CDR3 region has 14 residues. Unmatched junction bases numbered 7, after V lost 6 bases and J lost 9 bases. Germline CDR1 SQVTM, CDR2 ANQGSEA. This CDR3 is CSVTSGGAISEQFF. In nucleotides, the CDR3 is TGCAGCGTGACTAGCGGGGGGGCGATCAGTGAGCAGTTCTTC.

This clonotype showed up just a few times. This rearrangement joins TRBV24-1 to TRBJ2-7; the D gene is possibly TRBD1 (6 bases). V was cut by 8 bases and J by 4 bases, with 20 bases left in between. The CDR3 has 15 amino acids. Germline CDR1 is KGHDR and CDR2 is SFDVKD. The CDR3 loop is CATTTSQGSRYEQYV. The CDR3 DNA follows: TGTGCCACCACCACCTCCCAGGGGAGCAGGTACGAGCAGTACGTC.

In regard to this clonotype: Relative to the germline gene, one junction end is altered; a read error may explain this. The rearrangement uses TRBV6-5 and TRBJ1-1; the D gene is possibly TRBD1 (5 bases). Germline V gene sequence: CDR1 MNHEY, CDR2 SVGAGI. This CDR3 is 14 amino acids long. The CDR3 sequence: CANSPSGGRARSFF. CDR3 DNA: TGTGCCAACAGTCCCTCGGGGGGAAGGGCGAGGTCTTTCTTT.

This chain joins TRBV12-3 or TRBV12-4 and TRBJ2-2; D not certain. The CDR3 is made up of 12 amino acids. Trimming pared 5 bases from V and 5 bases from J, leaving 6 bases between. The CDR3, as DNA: TGTGCCAGCAGTGAACATACCGGGGAGCTGTTTTTT. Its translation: CASSEHTGELFF.

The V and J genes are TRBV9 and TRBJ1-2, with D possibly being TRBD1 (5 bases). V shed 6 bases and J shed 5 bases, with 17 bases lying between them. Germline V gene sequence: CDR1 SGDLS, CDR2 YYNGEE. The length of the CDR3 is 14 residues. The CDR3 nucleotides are TGTGCCAGCACCGCCCGGGGCGGCGGATATGGCTACACCTTC. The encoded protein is CASTARGGGYGYTF.

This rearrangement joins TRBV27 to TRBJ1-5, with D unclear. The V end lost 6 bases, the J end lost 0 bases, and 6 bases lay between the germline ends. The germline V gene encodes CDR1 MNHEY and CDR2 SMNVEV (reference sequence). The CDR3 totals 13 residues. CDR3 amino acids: CASRQNSNQPQHF. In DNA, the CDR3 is TGTGCCAGCAGACAGAATAGCAATCAGCCCCAGCATTTT.

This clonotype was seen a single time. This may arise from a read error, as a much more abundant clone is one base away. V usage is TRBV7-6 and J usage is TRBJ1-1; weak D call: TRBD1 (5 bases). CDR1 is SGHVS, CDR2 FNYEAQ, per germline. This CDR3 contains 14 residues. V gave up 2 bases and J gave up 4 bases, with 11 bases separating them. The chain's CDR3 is CASSLWLGATEAFF. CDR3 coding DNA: TGTGCCAGCAGCTTATGGTTAGGGGCCACTGAAGCTTTCTTT.

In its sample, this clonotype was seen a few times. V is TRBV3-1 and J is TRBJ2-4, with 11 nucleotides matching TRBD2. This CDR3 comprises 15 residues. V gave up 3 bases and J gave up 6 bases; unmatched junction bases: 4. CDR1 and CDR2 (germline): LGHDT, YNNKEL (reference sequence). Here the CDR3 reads CASSQASGGTNIQYF. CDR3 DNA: TGTGCCAGCAGCCAGGCTAGCGGGGGGACAAACATTCAGTACTTC.

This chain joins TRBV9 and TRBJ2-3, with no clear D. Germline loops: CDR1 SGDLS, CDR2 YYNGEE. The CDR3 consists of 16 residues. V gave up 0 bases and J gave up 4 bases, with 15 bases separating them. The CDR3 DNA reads TGTGCCAGCAGCGTAGATGGTCTCAGCCCCCCAGATACGCAGTATTTT. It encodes CASSVDGLSPPDTQYF. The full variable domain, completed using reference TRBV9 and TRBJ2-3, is DSGVTQTPKHLITATGQRVTLRCSPRSGDLSVYWYQQSLDQGLQFLIQYYNGEERAKGNILERFSAQQFPDLHSELNLSSLELGDSALYFCASSVDGLSPPDTQYFGPGTRLTVL.

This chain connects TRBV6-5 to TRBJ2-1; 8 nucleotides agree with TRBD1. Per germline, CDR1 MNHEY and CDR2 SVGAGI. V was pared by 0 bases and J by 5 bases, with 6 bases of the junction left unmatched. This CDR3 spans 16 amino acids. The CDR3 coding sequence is TGTGCCAGCAGTTACTCAGTTATACAGGGGGACAATGAGCAGTTCTTC. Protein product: CASSYSVIQGDNEQFF.

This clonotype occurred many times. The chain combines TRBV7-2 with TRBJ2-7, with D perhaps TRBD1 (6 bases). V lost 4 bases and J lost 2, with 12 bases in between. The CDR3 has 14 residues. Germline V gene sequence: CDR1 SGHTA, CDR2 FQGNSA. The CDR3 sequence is CASSSMDSPYEQYF. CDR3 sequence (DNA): TGTGCCAGCAGCTCCATGGACAGCCCCTACGAGCAGTACTTC.

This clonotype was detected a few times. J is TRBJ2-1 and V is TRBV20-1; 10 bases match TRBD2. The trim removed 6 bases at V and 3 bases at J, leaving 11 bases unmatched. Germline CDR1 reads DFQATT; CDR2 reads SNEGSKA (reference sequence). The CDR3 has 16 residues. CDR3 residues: CSAAGRAGGYYNEQFF. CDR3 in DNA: TGCAGTGCCGCCGGAAGAGCGGGGGGGTACTACAATGAGCAGTTCTTC.

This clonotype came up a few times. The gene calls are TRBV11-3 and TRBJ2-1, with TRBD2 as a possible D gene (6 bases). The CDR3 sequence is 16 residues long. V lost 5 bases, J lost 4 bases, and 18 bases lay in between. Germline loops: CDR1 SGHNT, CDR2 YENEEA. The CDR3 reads CASSASGSGPYNEQFF. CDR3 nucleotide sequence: TGTGCCAGCAGCGCCTCGGGGAGCGGGCCATACAATGAGCAGTTCTTC.

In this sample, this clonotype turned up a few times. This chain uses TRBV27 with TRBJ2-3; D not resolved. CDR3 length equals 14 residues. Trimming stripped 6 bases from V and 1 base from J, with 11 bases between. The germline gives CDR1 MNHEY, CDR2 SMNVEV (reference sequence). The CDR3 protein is CASSIFPGTDTQYF. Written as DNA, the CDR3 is TGTGCCAGCAGCATCTTCCCTGGCACAGATACGCAGTATTTT.

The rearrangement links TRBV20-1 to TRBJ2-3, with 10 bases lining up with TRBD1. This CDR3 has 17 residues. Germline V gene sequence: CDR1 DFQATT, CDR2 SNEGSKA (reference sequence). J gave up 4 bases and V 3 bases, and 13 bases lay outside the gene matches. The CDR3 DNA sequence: TGCAGTGCTAGCCCCATTGACGGGACAGGGGTCCCAGATACGCAGTATTTT. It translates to CSASPIDGTGVPDTQYF.

CDR3 sequence: CAIRVSPSQGTVYEQYF. In DNA, the CDR3 is TGTGCCATCAGAGTGAGTCCTTCGCAGGGGACAGTCTACGAGCAGTACTTC. This chain joins TRBV10-3 and TRBJ2-7; 7 bases are shared with TRBD1. CDR1 and CDR2 (germline): ENHRY, SYGVKD. With 6 bases clipped from V and 3 bases from J, the junction kept 17 bases outside the gene matches. This CDR3 comprises 17 residues.

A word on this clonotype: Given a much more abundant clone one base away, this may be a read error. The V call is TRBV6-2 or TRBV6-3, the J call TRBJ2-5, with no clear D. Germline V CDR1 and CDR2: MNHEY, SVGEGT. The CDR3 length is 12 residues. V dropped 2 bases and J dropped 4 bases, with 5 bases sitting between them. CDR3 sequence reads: CASSYPSETQYF. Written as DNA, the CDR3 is TGTGCCAGCAGTTACCCCTCAGAGACCCAGTACTTC.

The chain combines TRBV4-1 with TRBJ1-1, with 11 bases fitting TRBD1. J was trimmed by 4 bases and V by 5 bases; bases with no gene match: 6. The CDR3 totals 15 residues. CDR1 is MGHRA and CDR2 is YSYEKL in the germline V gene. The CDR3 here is CASSSPGQGVTEAFF. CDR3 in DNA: TGCGCCAGCAGCTCCCCGGGACAGGGGGTCACTGAAGCTTTCTTT.

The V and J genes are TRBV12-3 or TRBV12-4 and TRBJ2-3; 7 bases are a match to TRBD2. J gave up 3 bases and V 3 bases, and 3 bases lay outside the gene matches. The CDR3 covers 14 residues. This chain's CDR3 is CASSFERGTDTQYF. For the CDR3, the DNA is TGTGCCAGCAGTTTTGAGCGGGGAACAGATACGCAGTATTTT.

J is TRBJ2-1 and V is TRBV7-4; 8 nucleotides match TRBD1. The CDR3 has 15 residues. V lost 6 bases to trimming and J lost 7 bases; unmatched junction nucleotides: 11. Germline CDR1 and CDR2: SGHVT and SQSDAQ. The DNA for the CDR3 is TGTGCCAGCAGTTCCGACAGGGGCCTTTGGAATGAGCAGTTCTTC. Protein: CASSSDRGLWNEQFF.

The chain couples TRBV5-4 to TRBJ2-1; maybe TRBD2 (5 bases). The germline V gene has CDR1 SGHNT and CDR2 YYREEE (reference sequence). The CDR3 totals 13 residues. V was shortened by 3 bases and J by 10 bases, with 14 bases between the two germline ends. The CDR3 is CASSSDGRAEQFF. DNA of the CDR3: TGTGCCAGCAGCTCGGATGGGCGGGCCGAGCAGTTCTTC. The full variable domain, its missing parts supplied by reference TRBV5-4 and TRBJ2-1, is ETGVTQSPTHLIKTRGQQVTLRCSSQSGHNTVSWYQQALGQGPQFIFQYYREEENGRGNFPPRFSGLQFPNYSSELNVNALELDDSALYLCASSSDGRAEQFFGPGTRLTVL.

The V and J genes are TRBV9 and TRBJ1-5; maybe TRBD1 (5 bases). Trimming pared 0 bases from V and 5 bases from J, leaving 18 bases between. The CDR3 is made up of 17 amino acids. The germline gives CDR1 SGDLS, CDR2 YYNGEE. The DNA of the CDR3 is TGTGCCAGCAGCGTAGGAAGCTCGACAGTTGGGGATCAGCCCCAGCATTTT. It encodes CASSVGSSTVGDQPQHF.

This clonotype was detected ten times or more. CDR3 nucleotides: TGTGCCAGCAGCTCCAGAAGTCCGGGAATTAATGAAAAACTGTTTTTT. Residues: CASSSRSPGINEKLFF. The chain combines TRBV7-9 with TRBJ1-4; D remains unclear. The CDR3 loop spans 16 amino acids. The germline V gene encodes CDR1 SEHNR and CDR2 FQNEAQ (reference sequence). Trimming left V 4 bases short and J 4 bases short, with 16 bases between.

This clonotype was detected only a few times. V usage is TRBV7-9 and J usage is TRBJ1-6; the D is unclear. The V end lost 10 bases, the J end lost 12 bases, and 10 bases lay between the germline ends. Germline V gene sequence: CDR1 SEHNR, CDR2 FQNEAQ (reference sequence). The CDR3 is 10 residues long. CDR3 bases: TGTGCCATCGGTTTACTACCCCTCCACTTT. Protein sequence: CAIGLLPLHF. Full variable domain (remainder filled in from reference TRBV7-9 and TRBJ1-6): DTGVSQNPRHKITKRGQNVTFRCDPISEHNRLYWYRQTLGQGPEFLTYFQNEAQLEKSRLLSDRFSAERPKGSFSTLEIQRTEQGDSAMYLCAIGLLPLHFGNGTRLTVT.

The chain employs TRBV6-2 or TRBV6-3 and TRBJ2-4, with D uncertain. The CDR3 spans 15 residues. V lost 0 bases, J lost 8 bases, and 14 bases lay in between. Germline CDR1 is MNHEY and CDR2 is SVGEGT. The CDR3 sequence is CASSYSGRRPDIQYF. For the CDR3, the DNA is TGTGCCAGCAGTTACTCGGGCAGGCGACCGGACATTCAGTACTTC.

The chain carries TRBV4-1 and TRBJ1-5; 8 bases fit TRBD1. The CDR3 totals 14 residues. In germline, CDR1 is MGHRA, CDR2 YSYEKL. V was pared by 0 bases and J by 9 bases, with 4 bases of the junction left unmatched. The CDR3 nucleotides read TGCGCCAGCAGCCAAGATAGGACAGGGACGCCCCAGCATTTT. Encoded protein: CASSQDRTGTPQHF.

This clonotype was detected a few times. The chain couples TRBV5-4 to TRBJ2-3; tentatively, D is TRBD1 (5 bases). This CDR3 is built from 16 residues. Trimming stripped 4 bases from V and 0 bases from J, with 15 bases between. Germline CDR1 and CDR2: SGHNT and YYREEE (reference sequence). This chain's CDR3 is CASSPVQTASTDTQYF. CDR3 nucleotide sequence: TGTGCCAGCAGCCCCGTACAGACAGCTAGCACAGATACGCAGTATTTT.

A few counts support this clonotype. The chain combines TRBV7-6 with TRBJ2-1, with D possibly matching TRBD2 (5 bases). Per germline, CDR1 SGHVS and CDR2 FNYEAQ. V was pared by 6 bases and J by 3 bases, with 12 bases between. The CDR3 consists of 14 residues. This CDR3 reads CASRPSGFYNEQFF. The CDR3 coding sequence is TGTGCCAGCAGACCCAGCGGATTCTACAATGAGCAGTTCTTC.

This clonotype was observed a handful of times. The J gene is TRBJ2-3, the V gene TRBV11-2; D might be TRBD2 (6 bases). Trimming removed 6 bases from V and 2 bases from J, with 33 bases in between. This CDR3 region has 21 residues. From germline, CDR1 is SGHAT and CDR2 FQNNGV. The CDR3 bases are TGTGCCAGCAGTTCTCCCGGGACTTTAAGTCCCAGTACCGCCTACACAGATACGCAGTATTTT. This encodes CASSSPGTLSPSTAYTDTQYF.